These 19 T cell receptor beta chains were all obtained from the same sample, sequenced in a study of radiation and T cells in renal cell carcinoma. This table comes from immunoSEQ multiplex PCR, and its TCRdb copy is limited to in-frame clones, with some not included. In the table there are 130,000 or so clones, roughly 83% of which are singletons. Stated time point: baseline pretreatment blood. Noted treatment: 15 Gy SBRT to primary tumor, nephrectomy 4 weeks later. The sample was blood, taken from a patient whose treatment included radiotherapy and nephrectomy. Receptors were obtained from a woman aged 45-65 years with renal cell carcinoma.

The V call is TRBV6-6, the J call TRBJ2-2; tentative D call: TRBD2 (6 bases). Germline assignment: CDR1 MNHNY and CDR2 SVGAGI (reference sequence). Trimming removed 2 bases from V and 3 bases from J, with 10 bases in between. This CDR3 region has 15 residues. The CDR3 coding sequence is TGTGCCAGCAGTTACCGGGGGACGGACACCGGGGAGCTGTTTTTT. Translated, it gives CASSYRGTDTGELFF.

The chain is built from TRBV29-1 and TRBJ2-5; 8 positions match TRBD1. Per germline, CDR1 SQVTM and CDR2 ANQGSEA. The length of the CDR3 is 14 residues. V lost 8 bases to trimming and J lost 2 bases; unmatched junction nucleotides: 10. As DNA, the CDR3 is TGCAGCACCGTACAGGGGGATCGACAAGAGACCCAGTACTTC. Protein sequence: CSTVQGDRQETQYF.

The rearrangement joins TRBV9 to TRBJ2-1; either TRBD1 or TRBD2 may supply D (5 bases each). The CDR3 extends over 15 amino acids. V lost 0 bases, J lost 0 bases, and 7 bases lay in between. CDR1 is SGDLS and CDR2 is YYNGEE in the germline V gene. CDR3 residues: CASSVVGGSYNEQFF. The CDR3 DNA follows: TGTGCCAGCAGCGTAGTTGGGGGCTCCTACAATGAGCAGTTCTTC. The complete variable domain, with remaining parts taken from reference TRBV9 and TRBJ2-1, reads DSGVTQTPKHLITATGQRVTLRCSPRSGDLSVYWYQQSLDQGLQFLIQYYNGEERAKGNILERFSAQQFPDLHSELNLSSLELGDSALYFCASSVVGGSYNEQFFGPGTRLTVL.

This rearrangement joins TRBV5-4 to TRBJ1-1; tentatively, D is TRBD1 (6 bases). Trimming took 2 bases from V and 1 from J, leaving 12 bases between them. Germline loops: CDR1 SGHNT, CDR2 YYREEE (reference sequence). The CDR3 consists of 15 residues. The DNA for the CDR3 is TGTGCCAGCAGCTTTGGGGGGGCAGCGAACACTGAAGCTTTCTTT. This sequence encodes CASSFGGAANTEAFF.

V and J are TRBV4-1 and TRBJ1-2; 10 bases line up with TRBD1. V shed 0 bases, J shed 8 bases, and the junction held 9 bases outside the gene matches. The CDR3 consists of 16 residues. Germline V gene sequence: CDR1 MGHRA, CDR2 YSYEKL. CDR3 DNA: TGCGCCAGCAGCCAAGATCGGGACAGGGGACGGGGAGGCTACACCTTC. It codes for CASSQDRDRGRGGYTF.

This chain joins TRBV2 and TRBJ2-7, with TRBD1 matching 11 bases. The CDR3 length is 14 residues. The V and J ends lost 7 bases and 4 bases, in that order; junction bases with no gene match: 6. The germline gives CDR1 SNHLY, CDR2 FYNNEI. CDR3 nucleotides: TGTGCCAGCAAGGAGGGACAGGGGGTTTACGAGCAGTACTTC. Its translation: CASKEGQGVYEQYF.

The V and J genes are TRBV7-2 and TRBJ1-3; no firm D call. Germline CDR1 reads SGHTA; CDR2 reads FQGNSA. Trimming stripped 0 bases from V and 0 bases from J, with 6 bases between. This CDR3 has 15 amino acids. This CDR3 is CASSLAVASGNTIYF. In DNA form, the CDR3 reads TGTGCCAGCAGCTTAGCGGTAGCCTCTGGAAACACCATATATTTT.

The chain is built from TRBV28 and TRBJ2-1; D uncertain. The V and J ends lost 5 bases and 6 bases respectively, with 8 bases between them. Germline V CDR1 and CDR2: MDHEN, SYDVKM. The CDR3 runs 12 residues. The DNA of the CDR3 is TGTGCCAGCAGTCCCGCTAGCAATGAGCAGTTCTTC. It encodes CASSPASNEQFF.

The chain links TRBV7-2 to TRBJ1-2; 11 nucleotides align to TRBD1. Looked up from germline, CDR1 is SGHTA and CDR2 is FQGNSA. V shed 10 bases, J shed 7 bases, and the junction held 11 bases outside the gene matches. CDR3 length: 14 residues. The CDR3 DNA follows: TGTGCCACCTCCCCCGGGACAGGGGGAATTGGCTACACCTTC. It encodes CATSPGTGGIGYTF.

This clone was observed once. CDR3 nucleotide sequence: TGCGCCAGCAGTGATTCTGGGGCCAACGTCCTGACTTTC. It codes for CASSDSGANVLTF. This chain links TRBV10-1 with TRBJ2-6; D unclear. V was cut by 3 bases and J by 1 base, with 1 base left in between. The CDR3 extends over 13 amino acids. The germline V gene has CDR1 WNHNN and CDR2 SYGVQD (reference sequence).

The chain employs TRBV5-1 and TRBJ2-5; D uncertain. Trimming stripped 0 bases from V and 4 bases from J, with 13 bases between. From germline, CDR1 is SGHRS and CDR2 YFSETQ. The CDR3 extends over 15 amino acids. The CDR3, as DNA: TGCGCCAGCAGCTTGGGGACCAGTTCGGGAGAGACCCAGTACTTC. As protein: CASSLGTSSGETQYF. The whole variable domain, remainder taken from reference TRBV5-1 and TRBJ2-5, is KAGVTQTPRYLIKTRGQQVTLSCSPISGHRSVSWYQQTPGQGLQFLFEYFSETQRNKGNFPGRFSGRQFSNSRSEMNVSTLELGDSALYLCASSLGTSSGETQYFGPGTRLLVL.

The J gene is TRBJ2-2, the V gene TRBV6-1; D not certain. The V and J ends lost 4 bases and 2 bases respectively, with 5 bases between them. This CDR3 region has 13 residues. CDR1 is MNHNS and CDR2 is SASEGT in the germline V gene. The CDR3 nucleotides read TGTGCCAGCAGTGTGACCAACACCGGGGAGCTGTTTTTT. This codes for CASSVTNTGELFF.

The rearrangement links TRBV7-8 to TRBJ2-7; D is ambiguous. This CDR3 region has 15 residues. V lost 5 bases, J lost 0 bases, and 14 bases lay in between. Germline loops: CDR1 SGHVS, CDR2 FQNEAQ. This chain's CDR3 is CASSPLEWSSYEQYF. The CDR3, as DNA: TGTGCCAGCAGCCCGCTCGAGTGGAGCTCCTACGAGCAGTACTTC.

The chain recombines TRBV10-1 with TRBJ2-7, with 11 bases matching TRBD2. The CDR3 contains 15 residues. Losses at the gene ends were 2 bases for V and 4 bases for J; bases not matched to a gene: 4. The germline CDR1 and CDR2 sequences are WNHNN and SYGVQD (reference sequence). CDR3 sequence: CASSEGLAGGYEQYF. The CDR3, as DNA: TGCGCCAGCAGTGAGGGGCTAGCGGGAGGTTACGAGCAGTACTTC.

The chain is built from TRBV10-2 and TRBJ2-7; no clear D gene. Per the germline V gene, CDR1 is WSHSY and CDR2 is SAAADI. V lost 6 bases, J lost 3 bases, and 6 bases lay in between. This CDR3 spans 11 amino acids. The CDR3 is CASSRIYEQYF. The CDR3 DNA reads TGCGCCAGCAGCCGCATCTACGAGCAGTACTTC.

The chain joins TRBV14 to TRBJ1-5; no firm D call. Trimming left V 2 bases short and J 5 bases short, with 19 bases between. The V gene's germline CDR1 is SGHDN and CDR2 FVKESK. This CDR3 spans 17 amino acids. The chain's CDR3 is CASSQNGLVTVHQPQHF. The CDR3 DNA is TGTGCCAGCAGCCAAAACGGTCTGGTTACTGTTCATCAGCCCCAGCATTTT.

This sequence joins TRBV7-8 and TRBJ1-2; 8 positions match TRBD1. This CDR3 has 17 residues. With 0 bases clipped from V and 3 bases from J, the junction kept 9 bases outside the gene matches. The germline V gene encodes CDR1 SGHVS and CDR2 FQNEAQ. CDR3 coding DNA: TGTGCCAGCAGCTTAGCTCTTGGAGGGACAGGACACTATGGCTACACCTTC. Its translation: CASSLALGGTGHYGYTF.

The genes are TRBV9 and TRBJ1-6; D gene uncertain. Trimming shortened V by 0 bases and J by 3 bases, and 1 base separated the two germline ends. Per the germline V gene, CDR1 is SGDLS and CDR2 is YYNGEE. This CDR3 spans 13 amino acids. CDR3 in amino acids: CASSVDYNSPLHF. Here the CDR3 DNA reads TGTGCCAGCAGCGTAGACTATAATTCACCCCTCCACTTT.

This clone was detected once. V is TRBV27 and J is TRBJ2-1; 8 bases map to TRBD2. This CDR3 has 14 amino acids. Per the germline V gene, CDR1 is MNHEY and CDR2 is SMNVEV (reference sequence). The ends lost 8 bases at V and 4 bases at J; junction bases unmatched: 7. The DNA of the CDR3 is TGTGCCAGCTCAGCTAGCGGGCAATACAATGAGCAGTTCTTC. Protein: CASSASGQYNEQFF.